This T cell receptor beta chain comes out of a study of blood T cell repertoires in COVID-19. Overall study: Nucleic acid was either cDNA or gDNA, and it came from T cells, B-cell-depleted T cells, or PBMCs.

CDR3 length: 15 amino acids. V was pared by 1 base and J by 0 bases, with 10 bases between. CDR1 and CDR2 from the germline V gene are LGHDT and YNNKEL (reference sequence). Per the authors' pipeline: Reference gene primers were amplified, and this amplification served to estimate nucleated cell counts. Using immunoSEQ multiplex PCR, the repertoire was profiled, and TCRdb retains in-frame clones only, with some absent. V and J calls and clone size are those listed in that table; D and trimming were worked out from the DNA. The sample yields tens of thousands of clones, around 83% seen once. This clone has only one observation.

The sample was peripheral blood. This clonotype originated in a man aged 50-60 years with active COVID-19. The chain combines TRBV3-1 (or the pseudogene TRBV3-2) with TRBJ2-7; a possible D gene is TRBD2 (7 bases). For the CDR3, the DNA is TGTGCCAGCAGCCAAGGTGGGGGGGCCTCCTACGAGCAGTACTTC. Its translation is CASSQGGGASYEQYF.